This entry features one T cell receptor beta chain sequence. Antigen: not known. Sequence at one end of the junction differs from germline and may be a read error. The data are from a study of graft-versus-host responses after intestinal transplantation. Some clones are missing from TCRdb's copy, which holds only in-frame ones; the method was immunoSEQ multiplex PCR. The sample consists of about 110,000 clones, just under 95% of them appearing once. This TCR came from a human donor who was the organ donor for an intestinal transplant. The sequencing used unstimulated CD8+ T cells sorted from spleen or lymph node cells, collected before transplant.

CDR3 sequence (DNA): TGTGCCAGCAGCCAGTTCCGGGACTACTACCATGAGCAGTTCTTC. Translating gives CASSQFRDYYHEQFF. The chain recombines TRBV4-2 with TRBJ2-1; TRBD2 agrees at 7 bases. The CDR3 loop spans 15 amino acids. In germline, CDR1 is LGHNA, CDR2 YNFKEQ.